This entry lists 19 T cell receptor beta chains sequenced from one sample in a study of PD-L1 blockade in urothelial cancer. The assay was immunoSEQ multiplex PCR, and TCRdb's table has in-frame clones only and misses some. The table has tens of thousands of clones, roughly 84% seen once. Described time point: pretreatment peripheral blood. The sequences come from PBMCs, collected around atezolizumab (anti-PD-L1) treatment. The receptor set was obtained from a woman between 70 and 85 years old with urothelial cancer.

The rearrangement joins TRBV19 to TRBJ1-1; D gene unclear. This CDR3 is built from 12 residues. Germline values: CDR1 LNHDA, CDR2 SQIVND (reference sequence). V was shortened by 3 bases and J by 7 bases, with 9 bases between the two germline ends. The CDR3 DNA is TGTGCCAGTAGTATTACAAATGTTGAAGCTTTCTTT. This gives the protein CASSITNVEAFF.

The chain employs TRBV20-1 and TRBJ1-2, with D uncertain. Trimming stripped 5 bases from V and 3 bases from J, with 4 bases between. The CDR3 contains 10 residues. Germline loops: CDR1 DFQATT, CDR2 SNEGSKA (reference sequence). The CDR3 sequence: CSAPDYGYTF. As DNA, the CDR3 is TGCAGTGCTCCAGACTATGGCTACACCTTC.

The V gene is TRBV9, the J gene TRBJ1-5, with D maybe TRBD1 (5 bases). This CDR3 contains 15 residues. Germline V gives CDR1 SGDLS, CDR2 YYNGEE. V lost 0 bases and J 2 bases, leaving 9 bases between the germline ends. The CDR3 sequence: CASSVEGEGNQPQHF. CDR3 coding DNA: TGTGCCAGCAGCGTAGAAGGGGAGGGCAATCAGCCCCAGCATTTT. Supplemented by reference TRBV9 and TRBJ1-5, the full variable domain reads DSGVTQTPKHLITATGQRVTLRCSPRSGDLSVYWYQQSLDQGLQFLIQYYNGEERAKGNILERFSAQQFPDLHSELNLSSLELGDSALYFCASSVEGEGNQPQHFGDGTRLSIL.

V and J are TRBV30 and TRBJ1-2; TRBD1 matches at 9 bases. The CDR3 consists of 13 residues. Germline-derived CDR1 and CDR2 are GTSNPN and SVGIG (reference sequence). Unmatched junction bases numbered 1, after V lost 3 bases and J lost 2 bases. The CDR3 bases are TGTGCCTGGAGCGGACAGGGGAACTATGGCTACACCTTC. It is translated as CAWSGQGNYGYTF.

The chain has TRBV25-1 and TRBJ1-1; TRBD1 matches at 10 bases. This CDR3 contains 13 residues. V lost 2 bases and J lost 11; bases outside the gene matches: 5. Germline CDR1 MGHDK, CDR2 SYGVNS. The DNA of the CDR3 is TGTGCCAGCAGTGAACAGGGGACAGGGGTCGCTTTCTTT. This gives the protein CASSEQGTGVAFF.

The chain joins TRBV5-1 to TRBJ2-2; 7 bases line up with TRBD1. This CDR3 comprises 16 residues. Germline V gives CDR1 SGHRS, CDR2 YFSETQ. The V and J ends lost 4 bases and 1 base, in that order; junction bases with no gene match: 7. The CDR3 region is CASSPRDSGNTGELFF. CDR3 nucleotides: TGCGCCAGCAGCCCACGGGACAGTGGGAACACCGGGGAGCTGTTTTTT.

This clone turned up a few times. The chain carries TRBV11-2 and TRBJ1-3; TRBD1 matches 7 bases. The CDR3 runs to 14 residues. Per germline, CDR1 SGHAT and CDR2 FQNNGV. Unmatched junction bases numbered 3, after V lost 6 bases and J lost 1 base. The DNA of the CDR3 is TGTGCCAGCAGTCCGACAGGGTCTGGAAACACCATATATTTT. Translating gives CASSPTGSGNTIYF.

This chain connects TRBV7-8 to TRBJ1-2, with 8 bases aligning to TRBD1. This CDR3 region has 16 residues. With V trimmed by 0 bases and J by 1 base, 4 bases remained unmatched. The V gene's germline CDR1 is SGHVS and CDR2 FQNEAQ. As DNA, the CDR3 is TGTGCCAGCAGCTTAGCGCAGGGGGCGCATAACTATGGCTACACCTTC. Its translation: CASSLAQGAHNYGYTF.

The chain joins TRBV15 to TRBJ2-7; TRBD2 matches 7 bases. V dropped 1 base and J dropped 3; count of bases not matched to a gene: 15. The CDR3 runs 18 residues. CDR1 and CDR2 from the germline V gene are LNHNV and YYDKDF (reference sequence). The CDR3 sequence is CATSRVLGGVAEDYEQYF. CDR3 nucleotides: TGTGCCACCAGCAGAGTATTGGGAGGGGTAGCGGAAGACTACGAGCAGTACTTC.

In this sample, this clone turned up a few times. The genes are TRBV7-2 and TRBJ2-1; 12 bases fit TRBD1. Germline V gene data show CDR1 as SGHTA and CDR2 as FQGNSA. The V gene end was trimmed by 4 bases and the J gene end by 4 bases; junction bases not matched to a gene: 11. This CDR3 is 18 amino acids long. CDR3 coding DNA: TGTGCCAGCAGCTCACCCGGGACAGGGGGCGCAACGTACAATGAGCAGTTCTTC. It codes for CASSSPGTGGATYNEQFF.

J is TRBJ2-1 and V is TRBV7-9; 11 bases are a match to TRBD2. The CDR3 covers 15 residues. Per germline, CDR1 SEHNR and CDR2 FQNEAQ (reference sequence). V shed 5 bases, J shed 6 bases, and the junction held 6 bases outside the gene matches. The CDR3 DNA reads TGTGCCAGCAGCAGAACTAGCGGGGGCTTCAATGAGCAGTTCTTC. This codes for CASSRTSGGFNEQFF.

This clone was picked up a small number of times. This rearrangement joins TRBV10-2 to TRBJ2-1, with TRBD2 as a possible D gene (5 bases). This CDR3 region has 14 residues. Germline CDR1 WSHSY, CDR2 SAAADI. Trimming shortened V by 0 bases and J by 5 bases, and 8 bases separated the two germline ends. CDR3 residues: CASSESGRHNEQFF. The CDR3 DNA sequence: TGCGCCAGCAGTGAGTCGGGGAGACACAATGAGCAGTTCTTC.

This clone was detected many times. The chain employs TRBV7-2 and TRBJ2-6; D gene ambiguous. The CDR3 sequence is 17 residues long. The germline CDR1 and CDR2 sequences are SGHTA and FQGNSA. The ends were cut back, 4 bases at V and 2 bases at J, with 15 bases in the middle. Here the CDR3 reads CASSSGESLAGANVLTF. In DNA, the CDR3 is TGTGCCAGCAGCTCTGGAGAAAGCTTGGCTGGGGCCAACGTCCTGACTTTC.

The chain employs TRBV6-1 and TRBJ1-2; 7 nucleotides line up with TRBD1. Germline CDR1 MNHNS, CDR2 SASEGT. CDR3 length: 15 amino acids. Trimming cost V 6 bases and J 2 bases; bases outside gene matches: 9. CDR3 sequence: CASRPKTGSNYGYTF. The CDR3 coding sequence is TGTGCCAGCAGACCCAAGACAGGGTCGAACTATGGCTACACCTTC.

This clone was counted between two and nine times. V and J are TRBV7-9 and TRBJ2-1, with TRBD1 identical over 9 bases. V was clipped by 5 bases and J by 10 bases; unmatched bases: 12. This CDR3 is built from 15 residues. The germline V gene encodes CDR1 SEHNR and CDR2 FQNEAQ (reference sequence). CDR3 sequence: CASSLDRDRDYEQFF. CDR3 sequence (DNA): TGTGCCAGCAGCCTGGACCGGGACAGGGACTACGAGCAGTTCTTC. Full variable domain (rest looked up from reference TRBV7-9 and TRBJ2-1): DTGVSQNPRHKITKRGQNVTFRCDPISEHNRLYWYRQTLGQGPEFLTYFQNEAQLEKSRLLSDRFSAERPKGSFSTLEIQRTEQGDSAMYLCASSLDRDRDYEQFFGPGTRLTVL.

The chain couples TRBV5-1 to TRBJ2-1; 11 positions agree with TRBD2. Germline trimming cut 1 base from V and 3 bases from J; bases unmatched to any gene: 6. This CDR3 comprises 17 residues. The germline V gene encodes CDR1 SGHRS and CDR2 YFSETQ. The CDR3 protein is CASSLLSGTSGYNEQFF. The CDR3 nucleotides are TGCGCCAGCAGCTTGTTGTCCGGGACTAGCGGCTACAATGAGCAGTTCTTC. The whole variable domain, remainder taken from reference TRBV5-1 and TRBJ2-1, is KAGVTQTPRYLIKTRGQQVTLSCSPISGHRSVSWYQQTPGQGLQFLFEYFSETQRNKGNFPGRFSGRQFSNSRSEMNVSTLELGDSALYLCASSLLSGTSGYNEQFFGPGTRLTVL.

The chain employs TRBV7-6 and TRBJ2-2; TRBD1 agrees at 7 bases. The V segment lost 7 bases and the J segment 5 bases; nucleotides outside the gene matches: 7. The CDR3 totals 14 residues. The germline gives CDR1 SGHVS, CDR2 FNYEAQ. For the CDR3, the DNA is TGTGCCAGCAACCCGGGACAGTTAACCGGGGAGCTGTTTTTT. Translating gives CASNPGQLTGELFF.

The rearrangement uses TRBV27 and TRBJ2-7; possible D gene TRBD1, 5 bases. Germline CDR1 and CDR2: MNHEY and SMNVEV (reference sequence). There are 14 residues in the CDR3. Trimming took off 3 bases at V and 3 bases at J, with 12 bases between the two ends. The CDR3 DNA reads as TGTGCCAGCAGTTTTTCATGGGGCTACTACGAGCAGTACTTC. Amino acids: CASSFSWGYYEQYF.

V usage is TRBV19 and J usage is TRBJ1-1, with 12 positions matching TRBD1. This CDR3 spans 13 amino acids. CDR1 LNHDA and CDR2 SQIVND come from the germline V gene (reference sequence). The ends lost 4 bases at V and 9 bases at J; junction bases unmatched: 3. DNA of the CDR3: TGTGCCAGTAGTACCGGGACAGGGGGCAAAGCTTTCTTT. This gives the protein CASSTGTGGKAFF.